Listed below are T cell receptor beta chains from one sample, sequenced in a study of cytomegalovirus exposure and HLA in healthy donors. Data came from immunoSEQ multiplex PCR; TCRdb stores just in-frame clones and leaves some out. This table has about 170,000 clones, more than 80% appearing once. Sequencing was performed on PBMCs. These receptors were taken from a woman aged 18-29 years in good health and CMV-seronegative. CDR3s include the opening cysteine and the closing phenylalanine or tryptophan. The D gene is left open where the match is weak. Not all rows give a size; the values are once, few, many and, for expanded clones, a class.

abundance: NA
d_gene: TRBD2
v_gene: TRBV19
j_gene: TRBJ2-3
CDR3aa: CASSSGRGTDTQYF
CDR3nt: TGTGCCAGTAGTAGCGGGAGGGGCACAGATACGCAGTATTTT

abundance: NA
d_gene: TRBD2
v_gene: TRBV5-1
j_gene: TRBJ2-2
CDR3aa: CASSPSGRITGELFF
CDR3nt: TGCGCCAGCAGCCCCAGCGGGAGGATCACCGGGGAGCTGTTTTTT

abundance: NA
d_gene: NA
v_gene: TRBV5-1
j_gene: TRBJ1-2
CDR3aa: CASSLEHGYTF
CDR3nt: TGCGCCAGCAGCTTGGAGCATGGCTACACCTTC

abundance: NA
d_gene: NA
v_gene: TRBV23-1
j_gene: TRBJ1-2
CDR3aa: CASSWGRGNYGYTF
CDR3nt: TGCGCCAGCAGTTGGGGTCGGGGGAACTATGGCTACACCTTC

abundance: NA
d_gene: TRBD2
v_gene: TRBV28
j_gene: TRBJ2-1
CDR3aa: CASRIAGGLFTYNEQFF
CDR3nt: TGTGCCAGCAGAATAGCGGGAGGGCTGTTTACATACAATGAGCAGTTCTTC

abundance: NA
d_gene: TRBD1
v_gene: TRBV7-8
j_gene: TRBJ1-2
CDR3aa: CASSFLRLGDRDYGYTF
CDR3nt: TGTGCCAGCAGCTTTTTGAGGTTAGGGGACAGGGACTATGGCTACACCTTC

abundance: NA
d_gene: TRBD2
v_gene: TRBV6-5
j_gene: TRBJ2-1
CDR3aa: CASSASGSRNEQFF
CDR3nt: TGTGCCAGCAGTGCTAGCGGGAGTCGGAATGAGCAGTTCTTC

abundance: NA
d_gene: TRBD1
v_gene: TRBV10-2
j_gene: TRBJ2-7
CDR3aa: CATRDRGQLSYEQYF
CDR3nt: TGCGCCACCCGGGACAGGGGGCAACTGAGCTACGAGCAGTACTTC

abundance: NA
d_gene: NA
v_gene: TRBV7-9
j_gene: TRBJ2-7
CDR3aa: CASSLVFQRVFHEQYF
CDR3nt: TGTGCCAGCAGCTTAGTGTTCCAGAGGGTATTCCACGAGCAGTACTTC

abundance: few
d_gene: NA
v_gene: TRBV27
j_gene: TRBJ1-1
CDR3aa: CASSFGTNTEAFF
CDR3nt: TGTGCCAGCAGTTTTGGGACAAACACTGAAGCTTTCTTT

abundance: NA
d_gene: TRBD2
v_gene: TRBV29-1
j_gene: TRBJ2-3
CDR3aa: CSVESSGPTYTQYF
CDR3nt: TGCAGCGTGGAATCTAGCGGGCCTACATATACGCAGTATTTT

abundance: NA
d_gene: NA
v_gene: TRBV5-1
j_gene: TRBJ1-4
CDR3aa: CASSLIPGQSEKLFF
CDR3nt: TGCGCCAGCAGCTTGATTCCGGGACAAAGTGAAAAACTGTTTTTT

abundance: NA
d_gene: TRBD1
v_gene: TRBV6-1
j_gene: TRBJ1-4
CDR3aa: CASIPNRGRNEKLFF
CDR3nt: TGTGCCAGCATTCCGAACAGGGGAAGGAACGAAAAACTGTTTTTT

abundance: NA
d_gene: TRBD1
v_gene: TRBV28
j_gene: TRBJ2-7
CDR3aa: CASSSGQGTYEQYF
CDR3nt: TGTGCCAGCAGTTCCGGACAGGGGACCTACGAGCAGTACTTC

abundance: NA
d_gene: TRBD2
v_gene: TRBV11-3
j_gene: TRBJ2-3
CDR3aa: CASRLAGGTDTQYF
CDR3nt: TGTGCCAGCAGACTAGCGGGGGGCACAGATACGCAGTATTTT

abundance: once
d_gene: NA
v_gene: TRBV28
j_gene: TRBJ2-4
CDR3aa: CASSLYGGAGGRIQYF
CDR3nt: TGTGCCAGCAGTTTATACGGAGGGGCAGGGGGACGTATTCAGTACTTC

abundance: NA
d_gene: NA
v_gene: TRBV5-1
j_gene: TRBJ2-1
CDR3aa: CASSLRLGQDEQFF
CDR3nt: TGCGCCAGCAGCTTGAGGCTAGGACAAGATGAGCAGTTCTTC

abundance: NA
d_gene: TRBD1
v_gene: TRBV6-1
j_gene: TRBJ1-1
CDR3aa: CASNPGQGRTEAFF
CDR3nt: TGTGCCAGCAACCCGGGACAGGGACGGACCGAAGCTTTCTTT

abundance: NA
d_gene: TRBD2
v_gene: TRBV15
j_gene: TRBJ2-7
CDR3aa: CATSSSRRGAYEQYF
CDR3nt: TGTGCCACCAGCAGCTCTAGGCGGGGGGCCTACGAGCAGTACTTC

abundance: NA
d_gene: NA
v_gene: TRBV6-1
j_gene: TRBJ1-1
CDR3aa: CEVAGANTEAFF
CDR3nt: TGTGAAGTGGCGGGGGCGAACACTGAAGCTTTCTTT

abundance: NA
d_gene: TRBD2
v_gene: TRBV7-9
j_gene: TRBJ2-3
CDR3aa: CASSLVPGLVTDTQYF
CDR3nt: TGTGCCAGCAGCTTAGTCCCGGGACTAGTCACAGATACGCAGTATTTT

abundance: NA
d_gene: TRBD2
v_gene: TRBV7-2
j_gene: TRBJ2-1
CDR3aa: CASSLGGLAGDEQFF
CDR3nt: TGTGCCAGCAGCTTAGGAGGGTTAGCGGGAGATGAGCAGTTCTTC

abundance: NA
d_gene: TRBD1
v_gene: TRBV5-1
j_gene: TRBJ2-1
CDR3aa: CASSLEPTGAGNEQFF
CDR3nt: TGCGCCAGCAGCTTGGAACCGACAGGGGCAGGTAATGAGCAGTTCTTC

abundance: NA
d_gene: TRBD2
v_gene: TRBV9
j_gene: TRBJ2-4
CDR3aa: CASSAPPLAGAKNIQYF
CDR3nt: TGTGCCAGCAGCGCCCCCCCTCTAGCGGGAGCCAAAAACATTCAGTACTTC

abundance: NA
d_gene: NA
v_gene: TRBV28
j_gene: TRBJ1-1
CDR3aa: CASSFRLRTEGNTEAFF
CDR3nt: TGTGCCAGCAGTTTTAGGCTTAGGACAGAAGGGAACACTGAAGCTTTCTTT

abundance: NA
d_gene: TRBD2
v_gene: TRBV15
j_gene: TRBJ2-5
CDR3aa: CATSRETGFSGRRPQETQYF
CDR3nt: TGTGCCACCAGCAGAGAAACAGGGTTTAGCGGGAGGAGGCCACAAGAGACCCAGTACTTC

abundance: NA
d_gene: TRBD2
v_gene: TRBV5-1
j_gene: TRBJ2-7
CDR3aa: CASSLADSGLTYEQYF
CDR3nt: TGCGCCAGCAGCCTAGCGGATTCCGGTTTAACCTACGAGCAGTACTTC

abundance: NA
d_gene: NA
v_gene: TRBV19
j_gene: TRBJ2-7
CDR3aa: CASSMIYGLLDYEQYF
CDR3nt: TGTGCCAGTAGTATGATATATGGCCTTCTCGATTACGAGCAGTACTTC

abundance: NA
d_gene: TRBD1
v_gene: TRBV6-6
j_gene: TRBJ2-7
CDR3aa: CASSKGQGRVSYEQYF
CDR3nt: TGTGCCAGCAGTAAAGGACAGGGAAGGGTTTCCTACGAGCAGTACTTC

abundance: NA
d_gene: NA
v_gene: TRBV11-3
j_gene: TRBJ2-2
CDR3aa: CASSFIKLPTGELFF
CDR3nt: TGTGCCAGCAGCTTCATTAAGCTGCCCACCGGGGAGCTGTTTTTT

abundance: few
d_gene: NA
v_gene: TRBV5-6
j_gene: TRBJ2-5
CDR3aa: CASSKGGVRGGDKEETQYF
CDR3nt: TGTGCCAGCAGCAAGGGAGGTGTGCGGGGAGGGGACAAAGAAGAGACCCAGTACTTC

abundance: NA
d_gene: TRBD2
v_gene: TRBV7-2
j_gene: TRBJ2-3
CDR3aa: CASSPRLAGSTDTQYF
CDR3nt: TGTGCCAGCAGCCCTAGACTAGCGGGTAGCACAGATACGCAGTATTTT

abundance: NA
d_gene: TRBD2
v_gene: TRBV18
j_gene: TRBJ2-1
CDR3aa: CASSPPQVAGVYNEQFF
CDR3nt: TGTGCCAGCTCACCACCCCAGGTAGCGGGAGTCTACAATGAGCAGTTCTTC

abundance: NA
d_gene: NA
v_gene: TRBV19
j_gene: TRBJ2-7
CDR3aa: CASSTPGRGTYEQYF
CDR3nt: TGTGCCAGTAGCACCCCGGGTAGAGGCACCTACGAGCAGTACTTC

abundance: once
d_gene: NA
v_gene: TRBV27
j_gene: TRBJ2-7
CDR3aa: CASSRGGSVNEQYF
CDR3nt: TGTGCCAGCAGCAGGGGCGGGAGCGTCAACGAGCAGTACTTC

abundance: NA
d_gene: TRBD2
v_gene: TRBV27
j_gene: TRBJ2-1
CDR3aa: CASSSIWRLAEDYNEQFF
CDR3nt: TGTGCCAGCAGTTCTATATGGCGACTAGCGGAAGACTACAATGAGCAGTTCTTC

abundance: NA
d_gene: TRBD1
v_gene: TRBV7-9
j_gene: TRBJ2-7
CDR3aa: CSSSLVSGGNYEQYF
CDR3nt: TGTTCCAGCAGCTTAGTGTCAGGGGGCAATTACGAGCAGTACTTC

abundance: NA
d_gene: TRBD1
v_gene: TRBV5-6
j_gene: TRBJ2-7
CDR3aa: CASSLGLQGAGWGGYEQYF
CDR3nt: TGTGCCAGCAGCTTGGGTCTCCAGGGGGCTGGTTGGGGAGGATACGAGCAGTACTTC

abundance: NA
d_gene: TRBD2
v_gene: TRBV15
j_gene: TRBJ2-1
CDR3aa: CATSRDGGGGNEQFF
CDR3nt: TGTGCCACCAGCAGGGATGGGGGGGGAGGAAATGAGCAGTTCTTC

abundance: NA
d_gene: TRBD1
v_gene: TRBV28
j_gene: TRBJ1-5
CDR3aa: CASSKKQGKVGQPQHF
CDR3nt: TGTGCCAGCAGTAAGAAACAGGGGAAAGTAGGTCAGCCCCAGCATTTT

abundance: NA
d_gene: TRBD2
v_gene: TRBV19
j_gene: TRBJ2-7
CDR3aa: CASSIGLAGLYEQYF
CDR3nt: TGTGCCAGTAGTATAGGACTAGCGGGATTGTACGAGCAGTACTTC

abundance: NA
d_gene: NA
v_gene: TRBV7-2
j_gene: TRBJ1-2
CDR3aa: CASSLERQAVYGYTF
CDR3nt: TGTGCCAGCAGCTTAGAACGGCAGGCAGTCTATGGCTACACCTTC

abundance: NA
d_gene: NA
v_gene: TRBV7-9
j_gene: TRBJ2-5
CDR3aa: CASTPRTGVETQYF
CDR3nt: TGTGCCAGCACCCCCCGAACGGGGGTGGAGACCCAGTACTTC

abundance: NA
d_gene: NA
v_gene: TRBV25-1
j_gene: TRBJ2-7
CDR3aa: CASSPFGQAYEQYF
CDR3nt: TGTGCCAGCAGCCCGTTTGGACAAGCCTACGAGCAGTACTTC

abundance: NA
d_gene: TRBD2
v_gene: TRBV6-5
j_gene: TRBJ2-7
CDR3aa: CASSYVGSGRAPEQYF
CDR3nt: TGTGCCAGCAGTTACGTTGGTAGCGGGAGGGCCCCCGAGCAGTACTTC